Shown below are 9 T cell receptor beta chains from a single sample sequenced in a study of shared clonotypes between healthy human individuals. Naivety among CD8 cells was defined by CD45RO negativity and positive CCR7 selection, thereby excluding terminally differentiated effector memory CD45RA+ cells. Libraries were prepared by immunoSEQ multiplex PCR; TCRdb keeps only in-frame clonotypes and omits some of them. This sample has roughly 850,000 clones; 96% occur once, and the top ten carry about 0.21%. The sequencing sample was made of naive CD8+ T cells sorted from blood. Receptors were obtained from a man aged 30 to 45 in good health.

This chain links TRBV28 with TRBJ2-1; D is undetermined. Germline lookup yields CDR1 MDHEN and CDR2 SYDVKM. The V gene lost 2 bases and the J gene lost 3 bases, with 14 bases spanning the gap. This CDR3 has 16 residues. The CDR3 here is CASSLSSAVFYNEQFF. The CDR3 DNA is TGTGCCAGCAGTTTAAGTTCGGCGGTTTTCTACAATGAGCAGTTCTTC.

Here the CDR3 reads CSVATQGRTEAFF. The CDR3 nucleotides are TGCAGCGTTGCCACACAGGGACGCACTGAAGCTTTCTTT. The rearrangement links TRBV29-1 to TRBJ1-1, with D perhaps matching TRBD1 (6 bases). CDR3 length equals 13 residues. In germline, CDR1 is SQVTM, CDR2 ANQGSEA. Trimming removed 4 bases at V and 4 bases at J, with 13 bases between.

This clone appeared a single time. V usage is TRBV5-1 and J usage is TRBJ2-3; no clear D gene. V lost 3 bases, J lost 2 bases, and 10 bases lay in between. This CDR3 spans 14 amino acids. CDR1 is SGHRS and CDR2 is YFSETQ in the germline V gene. The CDR3 DNA reads TGCGCCAGCAGCTCCCTGGGAATCACAGATACGCAGTATTTT. Protein product: CASSSLGITDTQYF.

V is TRBV27 and J is TRBJ2-7; tentative D call: TRBD2 (6 bases). The germline V gene encodes CDR1 MNHEY and CDR2 SMNVEV (reference sequence). CDR3 size: 16 residues. Between the trimmed V and J ends, which lost 4 bases and 3 bases, there was a span of 19 bases. The CDR3 DNA reads as TGTGCCAGCAGTTCGGCAGGAGGGAGGACTAACTACGAGCAGTACTTC. This codes for CASSSAGGRTNYEQYF.

The rearrangement uses TRBV16 and TRBJ2-7; D not certain. The CDR3 spans 14 residues. V gave up 3 bases and J gave up 4 bases, with 13 bases separating them. From germline, CDR1 is KGHSY and CDR2 FQNENV. In DNA, the CDR3 is TGTGCCAGCAGCCAGGTTTTGGGCGCGTACGAGCAGTACTTC. This gives the protein CASSQVLGAYEQYF.

This chain joins TRBV6-5 and TRBJ2-5; 14 nucleotides match TRBD2. The CDR3 extends over 15 amino acids. Trimming cost V 5 bases and J 5 bases; bases outside gene matches: 4. The germline gives CDR1 MNHEY, CDR2 SVGAGI. CDR3 residues: CASSRLAGGAETQYF. DNA for the CDR3: TGTGCCAGCAGTCGACTAGCGGGAGGGGCGGAGACCCAGTACTTC.

The rearrangement links TRBV28 to TRBJ2-7; 9 bases align to TRBD2. The CDR3 is 15 residues long. J was trimmed by 3 bases and V by 5 bases; bases with no gene match: 8. Germline V gives CDR1 MDHEN, CDR2 SYDVKM. CDR3 sequence: CASSVAGGRVYEQYF. The CDR3 DNA sequence: TGTGCCAGCAGTGTCGCCGGCGGGAGGGTCTACGAGCAGTACTTC. The complete variable domain, with remaining parts taken from reference TRBV28 and TRBJ2-7, reads DVKVTQSSRYLVKRTGEKVFLECVQDMDHENMFWYRQDPGLGLRLIYFSYDVKMKEKGDIPEGYSVSREKKERFSLILESASTNQTSMYLCASSVAGGRVYEQYFGPGTRLTVT.

J is TRBJ2-7 and V is TRBV11-2, with a possible D match to TRBD1 (5 bases). The CDR3 has 14 residues. V was cut by 5 bases and J by 0 bases, with 11 bases left in between. CDR1 is SGHAT, CDR2 FQNNGV, per germline. CDR3: CASSARTNSYEQYF. In DNA, the CDR3 is TGTGCCAGCAGCGCTAGGACAAACTCCTACGAGCAGTACTTC.

The chain links TRBV11-3 to TRBJ1-4; 7 nucleotides agree with TRBD1. CDR1 and CDR2 from the germline V gene are SGHNT and YENEEA. This CDR3 is 18 amino acids long. The junction had 12 bases not matched to a gene; V was cut back by 5 bases and J by 0 bases. The CDR3 sequence is CASSQDSGRGSTNEKLFF. The CDR3 DNA follows: TGTGCCAGCAGCCAAGATTCAGGCAGGGGGTCAACTAATGAAAAACTGTTTTTT.